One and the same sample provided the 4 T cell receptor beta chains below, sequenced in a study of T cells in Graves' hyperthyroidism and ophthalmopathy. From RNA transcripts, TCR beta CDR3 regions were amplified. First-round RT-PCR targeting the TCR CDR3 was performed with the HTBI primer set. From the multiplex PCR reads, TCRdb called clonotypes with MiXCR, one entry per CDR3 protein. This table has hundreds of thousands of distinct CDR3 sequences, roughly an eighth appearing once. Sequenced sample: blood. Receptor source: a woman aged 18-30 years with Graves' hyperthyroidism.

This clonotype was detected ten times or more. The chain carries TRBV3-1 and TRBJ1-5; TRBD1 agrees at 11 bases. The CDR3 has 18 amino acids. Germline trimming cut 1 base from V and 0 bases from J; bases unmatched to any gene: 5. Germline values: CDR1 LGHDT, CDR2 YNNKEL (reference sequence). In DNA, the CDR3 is TGTGCCAGCAGCCAAGGGACAGGGGGCGCGCATAGCAATCAGCCCCAGCATTTT. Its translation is CASSQGTGGAHSNQPQHF. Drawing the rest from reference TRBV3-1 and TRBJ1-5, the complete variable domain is DTAVSQTPKYLVTQMGNDKSIKCEQNLGHDTMYWYKQDSKKFLKIMFSYNNKELIINETVPNRFSPKSPDKAHLNLHINSLELGDSAVYFCASSQGTGGAHSNQPQHFGDGTRLSIL.

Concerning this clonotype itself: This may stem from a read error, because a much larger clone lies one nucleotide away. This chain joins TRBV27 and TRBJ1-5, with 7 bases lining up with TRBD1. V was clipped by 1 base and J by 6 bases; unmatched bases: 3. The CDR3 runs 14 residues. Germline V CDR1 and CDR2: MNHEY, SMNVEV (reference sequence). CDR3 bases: TGTGCCAGCAGTTTATGGGCAGGGGGTCAGCCCCAGCATTTT. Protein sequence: CASSLWAGGQPQHF.

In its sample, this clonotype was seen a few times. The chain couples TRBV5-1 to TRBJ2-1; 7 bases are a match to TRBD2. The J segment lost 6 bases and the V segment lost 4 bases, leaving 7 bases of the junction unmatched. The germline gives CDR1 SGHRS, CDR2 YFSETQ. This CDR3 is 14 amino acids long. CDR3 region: CASSRAGLPNEQFF. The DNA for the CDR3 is TGCGCCAGCAGCCGAGCGGGACTACCCAATGAGCAGTTCTTC.

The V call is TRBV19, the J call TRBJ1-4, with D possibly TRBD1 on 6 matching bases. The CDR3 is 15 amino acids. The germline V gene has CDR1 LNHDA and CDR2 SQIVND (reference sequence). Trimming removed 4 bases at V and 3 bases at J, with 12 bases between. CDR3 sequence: CASSTRQDPNEKLFF. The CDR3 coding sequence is TGTGCCAGTAGTACTCGACAGGACCCTAATGAAAAACTGTTTTTT.